This T cell receptor beta chain was profiled in a study of T-cell memory formation after mild COVID-19. The V gene end was trimmed by 4 bases and the J gene end by 1 base; junction bases not matched to a gene: 8. CDR1 is SGHTA and CDR2 is FQGTGA in the germline V gene. There are 16 residues in the CDR3. One entry per CDR3 protein results from TCRdb running MiXCR on the 5' RACE reads. The sample includes about 110,000 distinct CDR3 sequences, roughly a sixth seen only once; the top ten take around 5.5%. Sequenced sample: PBMCs or a T cell subset sorted from them (not recorded which). The TCR comes from a man aged 18 to 29 who had mild COVID-19 (a few samples of this study predate the infection). Cell type and time point are not known. V gene TRBV7-3 combines with J gene TRBJ2-3; 7 bases fit TRBD1. CDR3: CASSSRKTGGTDTQYF. DNA for the CDR3: TGTGCCAGCAGCTCTCGGAAAACAGGGGGCACAGATACGCAGTATTTT.